This T cell receptor (beta chain) was sequenced during a study of T cells after posttransplantation cyclophosphamide. Study-wide results and caveats: Recipient CMV seropositivity and CMV reactivation strongly tracked TRB clonality. Skin or GI-infiltrating T cells shared few TRB sequences with blood. Donor CD8+ memory clones often dominated recipient blood repertoires at later times.

The CDR3 consists of 15 residues. V shed 3 bases and J shed 3 bases, with 11 bases lying between them. Germline CDR1 is SGHAT and CDR2 is FQNNGV. Measured with immunoSEQ multiplex PCR; TCRdb has only the in-frame clones, and not every one. Here the sample spans 9,000 to 15,000 clones, about 1.9% being singletons. Busulfan-fludarabine conditioning, marrow transplant, and cyclophosphamide on days +3 and +4 were administered. By share, this clone ranks as medium-sized. Its antigen is currently unknown. This material consisted of PBMCs, taken after allogeneic stem cell transplant with posttransplant cyclophosphamide. This clonotype was obtained from a male patient aged 30 to 40 who received an allogeneic stem cell transplant from a related donor, was CMV-positive, and had no GVHD. Some T cells could come from the graft donor. This chain uses TRBV11-2 with TRBJ2-2, with unresolved D. DNA of the CDR3: TGTGCCAGCAGCTTCTGGGCTCGTTACACCGGGGAGCTGTTTTTT. This encodes CASSFWARYTGELFF.